Listed below are T cell receptor beta chains from one sample, sequenced in a study of response to subunit inactivated influenza vaccine. TCRdb reprocessed the RT-PCR reads via MiXCR and lists one record per CDR3 protein. Here the sample spans 500,000 to 650,000 distinct CDR3 sequences, 6% to 9% being singletons. The source material was PBMCs from blood, sampled around 25 months after vaccination. Every receptor here comes from a man aged 45-69 years who received an inactivated influenza vaccine. The CDR3 runs from the conserved cysteine through the conserved F or W. Fields, in order: J gene, V gene, D gene, clone size, CDR3 DNA, CDR3 protein. D genes are given only for firm matches. Some rows mark clone size as missing; the rest say once, few, many or name a class of expanded clone.

>TRBJ2-3|TRBV20-1|-|many
TGCAGTGCCGTACTAGCCACGACGCAGTATTTT
CSAVLATTQYF
>TRBJ1-4|TRBV10-3|TRBD1|many
TGTGCCACCCGAGAGGGACAGGGGGCTTCAACTAATGAAAAACTGTTTTTT
CATREGQGASTNEKLFF
>TRBJ1-1|TRBV5-1|-|many
TGCGCCAGCAGTCTAGGTGATAGGAACACTGAAGCTTTCTTT
CASSLGDRNTEAFF
>TRBJ2-7|TRBV6-2/TRBV6-3|-|-
TGTGCCAGCAGTTTTCCAGGTCACGAGCAGTACTTC
CASSFPGHEQYF
>TRBJ2-1|TRBV6-2/TRBV6-3|-|few
TGTGCCAGCAGTTACGGGCCGGAGCAGTTCTTC
CASSYGPEQFF
>TRBJ2-7|TRBV20-1|TRBD1|few
TGCAGTGCTATGGGACAGGAATCCTACGAGCAGTACTTC
CSAMGQESYEQYF
>TRBJ1-1|TRBV6-5|TRBD1|few
TGTGCCAGCAGTTACCGGGGACAGTTAACTGAAGCTTTCTTT
CASSYRGQLTEAFF
>TRBJ1-5|TRBV28|-|few
TGTGCCAGCAGTTTTAATCTAGAACGCACCCAGCATTTT
CASSFNLERTQHF
>TRBJ2-7|TRBV12-5|-|-
TGTGCTAGTGGTTTTTTCCAGGGCCACGAGCAGTACTTC
CASGFFQGHEQYF
>TRBJ2-7|TRBV18|TRBD1|-
TGTGCCAGCTCCCCAGTCGCCGGACAGGGAACCTACGAGCAGTACTTC
CASSPVAGQGTYEQYF
>TRBJ2-7|TRBV20-1|-|few
TGCAGTGCAACCGGACGCACTACCACCTACGAGCAGTACTTC
CSATGRTTTYEQYF
>TRBJ2-3|TRBV5-1|TRBD2|-
TGCGCCAGCAGCGGAAGTAGCGGGGCTAGCACAGATACGCAGTATTTT
CASSGSSGASTDTQYF
>TRBJ2-3|TRBV29-1|TRBD1|-
TGCAGCGGTGGGGACAGGTTCAGCACAGATACGCAGTATTTT
CSGGDRFSTDTQYF
>TRBJ2-7|TRBV5-5|TRBD2|few
TGTGCCAGCAGCTGGGAGGGGCCTTACGAGCAGTACTTC
CASSWEGPYEQYF
>TRBJ1-5|TRBV21-1|-|many
TGTGCCAGCAGCAACGACGGGCTAGGTCAGCCCCAGCATTTT
CASSNDGLGQPQHF
>TRBJ2-1|TRBV10-3|-|many
TGTGCCATCAGGGGAGGTATCGGTTCCTACAATGAGCAGTTCTTC
CAIRGGIGSYNEQFF
>TRBJ1-2|TRBV4-3|-|-
TGCGCCAGCAGCCAAGAGGGACCTAACTATGGCTACACCTTC
CASSQEGPNYGYTF
>TRBJ2-7|TRBV24-1|TRBD2|many
TGTGCCACCAGTGGGCCCAGTAGCAGCGGGGGCCTCTACGAGCAGTACTTC
CATSGPSSSGGLYEQYF
>TRBJ1-1|TRBV4-1|-|many
TGCGCCAGCAGCCACGGGCGGGGACTAGACACTGAAGCTTTCTTT
CASSHGRGLDTEAFF
>TRBJ2-1|TRBV20-1|TRBD2|-
TGCAGTGCTACAACCGGGACTAGCGGGAGAAATGTTCAGTTCTTC
CSATTGTSGRNVQFF
>TRBJ1-3|TRBV12-3/TRBV12-4|-|-
TGTGCCAGCAGTTTACACAACTCTGGAAACACCATATATTTT
CASSLHNSGNTIYF
>TRBJ1-2|TRBV3-1|-|few
TGTGCCAGCAGCCTAGGACAGACCAGGGGCTATGGCTACACCTTC
CASSLGQTRGYGYTF
>TRBJ2-1|TRBV6-5|TRBD2|-
TGTGCCAGCAGTTACTCAGGACTAGCGGGGGGTTCCTACAATGAGCAGTTCTTC
CASSYSGLAGGSYNEQFF
>TRBJ2-1|TRBV14|TRBD2|many
TGTGCCAGCAGCCAAGGGACTAGCGGGAGGGTGGGGTCCTACAATGAGCAGTTCTTC
CASSQGTSGRVGSYNEQFF
>TRBJ2-5|TRBV6-5|-|many
TGTGCCAGCAGTTGGGGGGCCGCGAAGACCCAGTACTTC
CASSWGAAKTQYF
>TRBJ2-2|TRBV5-1|TRBD1|few
TGCGCCAGCAGCTTGGGGGACAGGGACGCCGGGGAGCTGTTTTTT
CASSLGDRDAGELFF
>TRBJ2-1|TRBV24-1|TRBD1|-
TGTGCCACCAGTGGGGGACAGGGGGCGGATGATGAGCAGTTCTTC
CATSGGQGADDEQFF
>TRBJ1-2|TRBV24-1|-|many
TGTGCCACCAGTGGTGGACAGAGCTATGGCTACACCTTC
CATSGGQSYGYTF
>TRBJ2-3|TRBV21-1|-|few
TGTGCCAGCAGCAAAGACCAGCGGGGGGGCGGGTCAGCGCAGTATTTT
CASSKDQRGGGSAQYF